This TCR beta chain was found in a study of blood T cell repertoires in COVID-19 (TCRdb year 2020). Background for the entire study: Samples covering the acute and convalescent phases of COVID-19 were provided by collaborators in the United States, Italy and Spain. The prospective study material was composed of cDNA or gDNA derived from T cells, B-cell-depleted T cells, or PBMCs. Subjects who had been exposed to COVID-19, were actively infected with it, or had recovered from it provided the deeply sampled blood TCRbeta repertoires that made up the dataset. The repertoires were made available in a free public database intended to serve as a resource for research on the immune response to SARS-CoV-2. The samples were drawn from the first 160 participants of the ongoing ImmuneRACE study and from 1,200 or so subjects provided by 6 global collaborators. Nearly every sample came with metadata listing a de-identified subject ID, COVID-19 status, age in years and sex. Where available, HLA class I and class II types were taken from metadata supplied by the sample provider and were not determined by assay-based typing.

The collaborating institutions used their own protocols to collect whole blood in K2EDTA tubes. Collaborator samples were shipped for TCRbeta analysis as frozen whole blood, isolated PBMCs, or DNA extracted from either sample type. The research as a whole found: Clinical and demographic metadata were provided uncurated, with the amount varying by source and participant.

The CDR3 starts with the cysteine, ends with the phenylalanine, and has 17 residues. Only the CDR3 region is kept as DNA, spanning 51 bases read in frame from base 1. Trimming leaves V shorter by 4 bases and J shorter by 4 bases, with the junction holding 6 bases beyond the gene matches. The germline V gene gives CDR1 as MGHRA and CDR2 as YSYEKL. TCRbeta CDR3 regions were amplified from genomic DNA by means of the immunoSEQ Assay, a bias-controlled multiplex PCR. Under the source paper's analysis protocol: Nucleated cell counts per sample were estimated from amplification of reference gene primers within the assay. To quantify the absolute abundance of each unique TCRbeta CDR3 rearrangement, sequence reads were collapsed and filtered. For each sample, productive Simpson clonality was calculated as the square root of Simpson's diversity index over productive rearrangements. Entries here come from immuneACCESS through TCRdb and include only in-frame sequences with V and J called. Some clones fail to appear in such tables; in the studies checked, an unresolved V gene covers under half of the shortfall, and the cause of the remainder is unknown. V and J calls plus clone size are reproduced from that table; the DNA served to infer D and trimming. In all, the sample holds more than 20,000 clones, and roughly nine tenths of those were seen once. The ten top clones hold roughly 27% of the sample.

On this clone itself: The target of this receptor is not known. Nothing much larger sits one base from this clone, and base qualities are not available.

The receptor was isolated from a human donor with active COVID-19. The donor label of this sample is uncertain. Recombination connected TRBV4-1 to TRBJ2-1; 14 junctional bases match TRBD2. Sequenced material: peripheral blood. The CDR3 here reads CASSPTGLAGEYNEQFF. The sequence in DNA is TGCGCCAGCAGCCCTACGGGACTAGCGGGAGAATACAATGAGCAGTTCTTC.